The 8 T cell receptor beta chains below were found in one sample sequenced in a study of blood T cell repertoires in COVID-19. Libraries were prepared by immunoSEQ multiplex PCR; TCRdb keeps only in-frame clonotypes and omits some of them. In the table there are 100,000 to 120,000 clones, around 86% of which are singletons. Sample: peripheral blood. The receptor set was obtained from a man in his fifties or sixties with acute or convalescent COVID-19.

The rearrangement uses TRBV5-1 and TRBJ2-1, with D unresolved. The germline CDR1 and CDR2 sequences are SGHRS and YFSETQ. This CDR3 is 15 amino acids long. V was pared by 2 bases and J by 0 bases, with 9 bases between. The CDR3 bases are TGCGCCAGCAGCTTAGCGCCGAGCTCCTACAATGAGCAGTTCTTC. As protein: CASSLAPSSYNEQFF.

This rearrangement joins TRBV9 to TRBJ2-4; TRBD1 might be the D (6 bases). V was clipped by 0 bases and J by 1 base, with 8 bases between them. The CDR3 totals 15 residues. CDR1 is SGDLS and CDR2 is YYNGEE in the germline V gene. This chain's CDR3 is CASSVEGHAKNIQYF. DNA for the CDR3: TGTGCCAGCAGCGTAGAGGGACACGCCAAAAACATTCAGTACTTC.

The chain recombines TRBV7-9 with TRBJ1-2; D gene unclear. The CDR3 runs 13 residues. The ends were cut back, 5 bases at V and 4 bases at J, with 11 bases in the middle. Germline CDR1 and CDR2: SEHNR and FQNEAQ (reference sequence). CDR3 sequence reads: CASSPQVGYGYTF. The CDR3 nucleotides read TGTGCCAGCAGCCCGCAGGTCGGCTATGGCTACACCTTC. Full variable domain (outside the CDR3, taken from reference TRBV7-9 and TRBJ1-2): DTGVSQNPRHKITKRGQNVTFRCDPISEHNRLYWYRQTLGQGPEFLTYFQNEAQLEKSRLLSDRFSAERPKGSFSTLEIQRTEQGDSAMYLCASSPQVGYGYTFGSGTRLTVV.

The chain uses TRBV5-1 and TRBJ1-6, with D possibly being TRBD1 (6 bases). V shed 4 bases and J shed 4 bases, with 15 bases lying between them. The CDR3 covers 16 residues. CDR1 and CDR2 from the germline V gene are SGHRS and YFSETQ. The DNA of the CDR3 is TGCGCCAGCAGCCACACAGGGCTGGCTTATAATTCACCCCTCCACTTT. It yields the protein CASSHTGLAYNSPLHF.

The rearrangement links TRBV7-9 to TRBJ1-2, with D hard to call. The V end was cut by 2 bases, the J end by 7 bases, with 11 bases between. The CDR3 loop spans 13 amino acids. CDR1 and CDR2 (germline): SEHNR, FQNEAQ (reference sequence). CDR3 DNA sequence: TGTGCCAGCAGCTTACCCGAGTTTAGTGGCTACACCTTC. As protein: CASSLPEFSGYTF.

This chain uses TRBV5-8 with TRBJ2-1; 10 nucleotides agree with TRBD1. Germline V CDR1 and CDR2: SGHTS, YDEGEE. The CDR3 contains 15 residues. J was trimmed by 1 base and V by 4 bases; bases with no gene match: 2. The CDR3 DNA follows: TGTGCCAGCAGCCGGGACAGGGGTTCCTACAATGAGCAGTTCTTC. This encodes CASSRDRGSYNEQFF.

CDR3 amino acids: CASSPLAGGRGGELFF. Written as DNA, the CDR3 is TGCGCCAGCAGCCCGCTAGCGGGGGGAAGAGGCGGGGAGCTGTTTTTT. The chain carries TRBV4-1 and TRBJ2-2, with 11 bases that match TRBD2. Germline V lookup: CDR1 MGHRA, CDR2 YSYEKL. The V segment lost 4 bases and the J segment 7 bases; nucleotides outside the gene matches: 8. This CDR3 region has 16 residues.

The CDR3: CATSDFGRGSTDTQYF. The CDR3 nucleotides read TGTGCCACCAGTGATTTTGGGCGGGGTAGCACAGATACGCAGTATTTT. The genes are TRBV24-1 and TRBJ2-3, with D tentatively TRBD2 (6 bases). This CDR3 spans 16 amino acids. The V gene's germline CDR1 is KGHDR and CDR2 SFDVKD. With 1 base removed from V and 0 bases from J, the gap between germline ends came to 10 bases.